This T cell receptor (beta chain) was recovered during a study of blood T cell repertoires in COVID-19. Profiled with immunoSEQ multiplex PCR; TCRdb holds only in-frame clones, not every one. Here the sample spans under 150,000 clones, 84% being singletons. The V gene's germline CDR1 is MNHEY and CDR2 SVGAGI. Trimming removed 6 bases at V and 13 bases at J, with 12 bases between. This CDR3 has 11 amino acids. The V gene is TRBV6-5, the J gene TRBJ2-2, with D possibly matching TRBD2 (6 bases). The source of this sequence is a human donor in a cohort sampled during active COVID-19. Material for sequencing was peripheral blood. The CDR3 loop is CASRGGPRLFF. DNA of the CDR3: TGTGCCAGCAGGGGGGGTCCGAGGCTGTTTTTT.